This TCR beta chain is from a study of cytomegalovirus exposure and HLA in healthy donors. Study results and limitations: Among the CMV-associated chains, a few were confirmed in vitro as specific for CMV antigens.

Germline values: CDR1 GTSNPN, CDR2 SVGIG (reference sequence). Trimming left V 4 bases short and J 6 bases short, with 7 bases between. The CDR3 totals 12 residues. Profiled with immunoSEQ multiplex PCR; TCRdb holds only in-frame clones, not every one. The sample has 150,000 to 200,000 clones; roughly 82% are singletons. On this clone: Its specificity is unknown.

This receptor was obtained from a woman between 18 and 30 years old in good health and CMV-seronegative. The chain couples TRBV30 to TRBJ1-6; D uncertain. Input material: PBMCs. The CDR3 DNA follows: TGTGCCTGGACAGGTAGTAATTCACCCCTCCACTTT. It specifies CAWTGSNSPLHF.